The T cell receptor beta chain described here comes from a study of cytomegalovirus exposure and HLA in healthy donors. Points from the study as a whole: An analysis was carried out later, and it reportedly showed fewer N-insertions in an Asian-associated ancestry cluster than the roughly 700-donor mean.

The CDR3 covers 17 residues. CDR1 is LGHNA and CDR2 is YNFKEQ in the germline V gene. V was clipped by 5 bases and J by 7 bases; unmatched bases: 12. Primers: 60 Vbeta forward and 13 Jbeta reverse. Produced via immunoSEQ multiplex PCR; TCRdb's table is partial and in-frame only. The table lists 65,000 to 85,000 clones, approximately 84% of them singletons, with 2.4% in the top ten. As for this clone: Antigen: not known.

The sequence derives from a woman aged 45 to 65 in good health and CMV-seronegative. The J gene is TRBJ2-3, the V gene TRBV4-2, with TRBD2 matching 13 bases. The sequenced sample consisted of PBMCs. CDR3 protein: CASSNVTSGGAGNTQYF. The CDR3 DNA is TGTGCCAGCAGCAACGTCACTAGCGGGGGGGCCGGAAATACGCAGTATTTT.